The 20 T cell receptor beta chains given below trace back to one sample, sequenced in a study of blood T cell repertoires in COVID-19. Clones were sequenced by immunoSEQ multiplex PCR, and TCRdb holds only the in-frame ones, with some missing. The data contain tens of thousands of clones, more than 75% of them seen just once; the ten biggest clones take up approximately 14%. The sample taken for sequencing was peripheral blood. Every receptor here comes from a woman in her seventies with acute or convalescent COVID-19.

The chain employs TRBV6-1 and TRBJ2-7; 8 positions match TRBD2. Germline V lookup: CDR1 MNHNS, CDR2 SASEGT. This CDR3 comprises 14 residues. V lost 3 bases and J lost 1; bases outside the gene matches: 2. DNA for the CDR3: TGTGCCAGCAGTGAGGGACTAGGTTCCTACGAGCAGTACGTC. Translating gives CASSEGLGSYEQYV.

V is TRBV29-1 and J is TRBJ2-3, with TRBD2 identical over 9 bases. Losses at the gene ends were 5 bases for V and 0 bases for J; bases not matched to a gene: 3. Germline values: CDR1 SQVTM, CDR2 ANQGSEA. The CDR3 spans 14 residues. CDR3 region: CSVRTSVSTDTQYF. The CDR3 nucleotides read TGCAGCGTTAGGACTAGCGTGAGCACAGATACGCAGTATTTT.

The V and J genes are TRBV10-3 and TRBJ2-5; TRBD2 agrees at 15 bases. The germline V gene has CDR1 ENHRY and CDR2 SYGVKD. The CDR3 loop spans 16 amino acids. V gave up 6 bases and J gave up 2 bases; unmatched junction bases: 4. CDR3 sequence reads: CAIRPGTSGGQETQYF. DNA of the CDR3: TGTGCCATCAGGCCCGGGACTAGCGGGGGGCAAGAGACCCAGTACTTC.

The chain combines TRBV12-3 or TRBV12-4 with TRBJ1-1; tentatively, D is TRBD1 (5 bases). With 5 bases removed from V and 11 bases from J, the gap between germline ends came to 18 bases. The length of the CDR3 is 13 residues. CDR3 region: CASSPDRGRRAFF. The CDR3, as DNA: TGTGCCAGCAGTCCTGACCGGGGGAGGAGGGCTTTCTTT.

The V gene is TRBV24-1, the J gene TRBJ2-1; 15 bases line up with TRBD2. The junction had 5 bases not matched to a gene; V was cut back by 3 bases and J by 0 bases. Germline CDR1 reads KGHDR; CDR2 reads SFDVKD. There are 19 residues in the CDR3. The CDR3 loop is CATSDGLAGGPSSYNEQFF. The CDR3 DNA reads as TGTGCCACCAGTGATGGACTAGCGGGAGGGCCAAGCTCCTACAATGAGCAGTTCTTC.

The genes are TRBV27 and TRBJ2-3; 7 bases are shared with TRBD2. CDR3 size: 13 residues. V gave up 5 bases and J gave up 1 base; unmatched junction bases: 0. The germline CDR1 and CDR2 sequences are MNHEY and SMNVEV (reference sequence). The CDR3 DNA is TGTGCCAGCAGTCTAGCGGGCACAGATACGCAGTATTTT. This translates into CASSLAGTDTQYF.

The chain combines TRBV6-5 with TRBJ2-1; a possible D gene is TRBD2 (5 bases). The ends were cut back, 2 bases at V and 15 bases at J, with 11 bases in the middle. Germline loops: CDR1 MNHEY, CDR2 SVGAGI. The CDR3 spans 11 residues. This chain's CDR3 is CASSYQASRFF. CDR3 nucleotide sequence: TGTGCCAGCAGTTACCAGGCTAGCCGGTTCTTC.

The chain employs TRBV11-3 and TRBJ1-4; D is uncertain. Per germline, CDR1 SGHNT and CDR2 YENEEA. The CDR3 has 15 amino acids. V was trimmed by 5 bases and J by 0 bases, leaving 10 bases between them. For the CDR3, the DNA is TGTGCCAGCAGCCAAGGACTGACAACTAATGAAAAACTGTTTTTT. Protein: CASSQGLTTNEKLFF.

This chain connects TRBV7-9 to TRBJ2-7; D perhaps matches TRBD1 (6 bases). V gave up 3 bases and J gave up 6 bases, with 12 bases separating them. The CDR3 spans 13 residues. Germline V gene lookup returns CDR1 SEHNR and CDR2 FQNEAQ (reference sequence). CDR3 nucleotide sequence: TGTGCCAGCAGCTTCAGGGGATCGGGCGAGCAGTACGTC. It is translated as CASSFRGSGEQYV.

This clone has a single count. The gene calls are TRBV7-9 and TRBJ2-1; 8 nucleotides agree with TRBD2. Trimming removed 4 bases from V and 4 bases from J; junction bases left unmatched: 6. This CDR3 spans 15 amino acids. Germline CDR1 SEHNR, CDR2 FQNEAQ (reference sequence). CDR3 sequence: CASSSIAGPYNEQFF. The DNA of the CDR3 is TGTGCCAGCAGCTCTATAGCGGGACCGTACAATGAGCAGTTCTTC. Based on the CDR3 plus reference TRBV7-9 and TRBJ2-1, the full variable domain is DTGVSQNPRHKITKRGQNVTFRCDPISEHNRLYWYRQTLGQGPEFLTYFQNEAQLEKSRLLSDRFSAERPKGSFSTLEIQRTEQGDSAMYLCASSSIAGPYNEQFFGPGTRLTVL.

This clone showed up just a few times. This chain joins TRBV5-4 and TRBJ2-1; TRBD2 aligns across 11 bases. This CDR3 has 15 amino acids. V lost 3 bases to trimming and J lost 10 bases; unmatched junction nucleotides: 9. The V gene's germline CDR1 is SGHNT and CDR2 YYREEE (reference sequence). CDR3 in amino acids: CASSYPTSGVTEQFF. CDR3 DNA sequence: TGTGCCAGCAGCTACCCGACTAGCGGGGTGACGGAGCAGTTCTTC.

The CDR3 loop is CASSSNPGTEAFF. The CDR3 nucleotides read TGCGCCAGCAGCTCGAACCCGGGCACTGAAGCTTTCTTT. The chain couples TRBV5-1 to TRBJ1-1; unclear D gene. V lost 3 bases and J lost 4, with 10 bases in between. There are 13 residues in the CDR3. Germline values: CDR1 SGHRS, CDR2 YFSETQ.

The rearrangement uses TRBV5-1 and TRBJ2-1; D might be TRBD1 (5 bases). The germline V gene has CDR1 SGHRS and CDR2 YFSETQ. Trimming took off 5 bases at V and 5 bases at J, with 17 bases between the two ends. The CDR3 has 15 amino acids. In DNA, the CDR3 is TGCGCCAGCAGAGATGTGCAGGGTGCTGACAATGAGCAGTTCTTC. This encodes CASRDVQGADNEQFF.

The chain recombines TRBV24-1 with TRBJ1-5; the D gene is possibly TRBD1 (5 bases). Trimming took off 3 bases at V and 5 bases at J, with 10 bases between the two ends. Looked up from germline, CDR1 is KGHDR and CDR2 is SFDVKD. The CDR3 spans 14 residues. Here the CDR3 reads CATSDPQGDQPQHF. The CDR3 nucleotides read TGTGCCACCAGTGATCCTCAGGGTGATCAGCCCCAGCATTTT.

J is TRBJ1-4 and V is TRBV7-9; no reliable D call. The CDR3 runs to 16 residues. Trimming took 3 bases from V and 0 from J, leaving 11 bases between them. Germline V gene data show CDR1 as SEHNR and CDR2 as FQNEAQ (reference sequence). CDR3 DNA sequence: TGTGCCAGCAGCTTTGAATACTTGCCAACTAATGAAAAACTGTTTTTT. It specifies CASSFEYLPTNEKLFF.

Only one count was recorded for this clone. CDR3 DNA sequence: TGTGCCAGCAGCCGTGGGACAGCAAACACTGAAGCTTTCTTT. Amino acid sequence: CASSRGTANTEAFF. The J gene is TRBJ1-1, the V gene TRBV13, with TRBD1 matching over 7 bases. The trim removed 5 bases at V and 2 bases at J, leaving 5 bases unmatched. This CDR3 contains 14 residues. Germline CDR1 is PRHDT and CDR2 is FYEKMQ (reference sequence).

The CDR3 spells CASSDDRVKNIQYF. The CDR3 DNA sequence: TGTGCCAGCTCAGACGACAGGGTCAAAAACATTCAGTACTTC. This chain connects TRBV18 to TRBJ2-4; 7 bases map to TRBD1. Per the germline V gene, CDR1 is KGHSH and CDR2 is LQKENI. V trimming: 5 bases; J trimming: 3 bases; junction bases outside the gene matches: 4. The CDR3 has 14 amino acids.

The rearrangement links TRBV6-6 to TRBJ2-5; TRBD1 is a possible D gene (6 bases). The V gene lost 2 bases and the J gene lost 0 bases, with 10 bases spanning the gap. The germline V gene has CDR1 MNHNY and CDR2 SVGAGI (reference sequence). This CDR3 comprises 15 residues. CDR3 residues: CASSYPRTDQETQYF. DNA of the CDR3: TGTGCCAGCAGTTACCCCCGGACAGACCAAGAGACCCAGTACTTC.

The chain is built from TRBV9 and TRBJ2-3; D is possibly TRBD2 (6 bases). Trimming shortened V by 0 bases and J by 7 bases, and 21 bases separated the two germline ends. This CDR3 comprises 17 residues. CDR1 is SGDLS and CDR2 is YYNGEE in the germline V gene. The CDR3 loop is CASSVGGGGADPNTQYF. DNA for the CDR3: TGTGCCAGCAGCGTAGGGGGCGGCGGGGCCGACCCTAATACGCAGTATTTT.

In its sample, this clone was seen a few times. The chain has TRBV4-1 and TRBJ2-7; TRBD1 might be the D (6 bases). V lost 1 base, J lost 1 base, and 8 bases lay in between. Per germline, CDR1 MGHRA and CDR2 YSYEKL. This CDR3 is built from 14 residues. The CDR3 nucleotides read TGCGCCAGCAGCCAAGTACAGGGTTCCTACGAGCAGTACGTC. This codes for CASSQVQGSYEQYV.